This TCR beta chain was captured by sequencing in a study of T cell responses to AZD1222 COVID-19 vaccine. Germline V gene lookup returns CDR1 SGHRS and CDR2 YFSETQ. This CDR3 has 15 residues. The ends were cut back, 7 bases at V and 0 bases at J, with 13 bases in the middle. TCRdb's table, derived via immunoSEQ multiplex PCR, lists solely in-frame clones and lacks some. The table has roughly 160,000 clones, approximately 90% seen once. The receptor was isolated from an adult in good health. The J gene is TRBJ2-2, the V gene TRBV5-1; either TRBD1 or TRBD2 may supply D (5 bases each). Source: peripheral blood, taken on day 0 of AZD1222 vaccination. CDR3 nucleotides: TGCGCCAGCGCCCCTGGGGGTTCGAACACCGGGGAGCTGTTTTTT. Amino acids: CASAPGGSNTGELFF.